Listed below are T cell receptor beta chains from one sample, sequenced in a study of blood T cell repertoires in COVID-19. The protocol was immunoSEQ multiplex PCR, while the TCRdb copy is restricted to in-frame clones and leaves out a portion. The sample consists of about 80,000 clones, about four fifths of them appearing once. The specimen was peripheral blood. These receptors were collected from an elderly woman with acute or convalescent COVID-19. Each CDR3 is given with its conserved first and last residue. The D gene is left open where the match is weak. Rows give clone size only sometimes, using once, few, many, or a class for an expanded clone.

D,V,size,J,length,CDR3,DNA
-,TRBV19,-,TRBJ1-5,14,CASTDSYSNQPQHF,TGTGCCAGTACTGACAGTTATAGCAATCAGCCCCAGCATTTT
-,TRBV20-1,-,TRBJ2-7,9,CSAHGEQYF,TGCAGTGCTCACGGCGAGCAGTACTTC
-,TRBV2,-,TRBJ2-3,12,CASRVATDTQYF,TGTGCCAGCAGGGTAGCGACAGATACGCAGTATTTT
-,TRBV6-5,-,TRBJ2-7,12,CASGRSYYEQYF,TGTGCCAGCGGGCGCAGCTACTACGAGCAGTACTTC
-,TRBV6-5,-,TRBJ1-3,13,CASAGTSGNTIYF,TGTGCCAGCGCAGGTACCTCTGGAAACACCATATATTTT
-,TRBV5-4,few,TRBJ1-4,13,CASSSDNHGKLFF,TGTGCCAGCAGCTCCGATAATCACGGAAAACTGTTTTTT
-,TRBV7-9,-,TRBJ1-3,16,CASSSLRVLSGNTIYF,TGTGCCAGCAGTTCCCTCCGGGTTTTGTCTGGAAACACCATATATTTT
TRBD1,TRBV3-1/TRBV3-2,-,TRBJ1-4,18,CASSQDRNPGQGDEKLFF,TGTGCCAGCAGCCAAGATCGGAATCCGGGACAGGGAGACGAAAAACTGTTTTTT
-,TRBV9,-,TRBJ2-1,16,CASSVGVAGGLNEQFF,TGTGCCAGCAGCGTAGGCGTGGCAGGGGGACTCAATGAGCAGTTCTTC
TRBD1,TRBV5-1,-,TRBJ1-2,14,CASSLGGPAGGYTF,TGCGCCAGCAGCCTAGGGGGCCCTGCTGGGGGCTACACCTTC
-,TRBV9,-,TRBJ2-3,15,CASSVGGGFADTQYF,TGTGCCAGCAGCGTAGGAGGGGGATTCGCAGATACGCAGTATTTT
-,TRBV12-5,-,TRBJ2-5,12,CASGLVRETQYF,TGTGCTAGTGGTTTGGTACGGGAGACCCAGTACTTC
TRBD2,TRBV19,once,TRBJ2-1,16,CASRRTSGSSYNEQFF,TGTGCCAGTAGAAGGACTAGCGGAAGCTCCTACAATGAGCAGTTCTTC
-,TRBV7-8,-,TRBJ1-2,14,CASSFPIGGEGYTF,TGTGCCAGCAGCTTCCCTATAGGGGGGGAGGGCTACACCTTC
TRBD1,TRBV10-3,once,TRBJ2-7,17,CAISQALTTGGRDEQYF,TGTGCCATCAGCCAAGCGCTTACGACAGGGGGTAGAGACGAGCAGTACTTC
-,TRBV5-1,-,TRBJ2-1,13,CASSLGTVNEQFF,TGCGCCAGCAGCTTGGGTACAGTCAATGAGCAGTTCTTC
TRBD1,TRBV6-5,-,TRBJ1-1,16,CASSYGTGSMNTEAFF,TGTGCCAGCAGTTACGGGACAGGCTCCATGAACACTGAAGCTTTCTTT
-,TRBV28,-,TRBJ1-5,13,CARTNRGGQPQHF,TGTGCCAGAACAAATAGGGGGGGGCAGCCCCAGCATTTT
-,TRBV6-2/TRBV6-3,-,TRBJ2-3,15,CASSYSAASTDTQYF,TGTGCCAGCAGTTACTCGGCTGCCAGCACAGATACGCAGTATTTT
-,TRBV19,-,TRBJ2-2,16,CASSPLPGRGTGELFF,TGTGCCAGTAGTCCCCTCCCGGGGCGGGGCACCGGGGAGCTGTTTTTT
TRBD1,TRBV4-3,-,TRBJ1-6,16,CASSQAPMTGASPLHF,TGCGCCAGCAGCCAAGCCCCAATGACAGGGGCATCACCCCTCCACTTT
TRBD1,TRBV9,few,TRBJ2-2,16,CASSVLGQGTTGELFF,TGTGCCAGCAGCGTATTGGGACAGGGGACCACCGGGGAGCTGTTTTTT
-,TRBV5-5,few,TRBJ2-7,12,CASSLVSYEQYF,TGTGCCAGCAGCTTGGTCAGCTACGAGCAGTACTTC
-,TRBV4-1,-,TRBJ1-2,16,CASSLRDTRGGYGYTF,TGCGCCAGCAGCCTACGGGACACACGGGGGGGCTATGGCTACACCTTC
TRBD1,TRBV9,-,TRBJ1-6,13,CASSGTGDSPLHF,TGTGCCAGCAGCGGGACAGGAGATTCACCCCTCCACTTT
-,TRBV9,-,TRBJ1-1,11,CASSEPPEAFF,TGTGCCAGCAGCGAGCCCCCTGAAGCTTTCTTT
TRBD1,TRBV5-8,once,TRBJ2-2,15,CASSGPTGVTGELFF,TGTGCCAGCAGCGGGCCGACAGGGGTCACCGGGGAGCTGTTTTTT
TRBD1,TRBV5-4,many,TRBJ2-7,16,CASSPTLGQGAEEQYF,TGTGCCAGCAGCCCCACGCTGGGACAGGGGGCTGAAGAGCAGTACTTC
TRBD2,TRBV5-4,-,TRBJ2-2,18,CASSATWLAGGSTGELFF,TGTGCCAGCAGCGCTACGTGGCTAGCGGGGGGGAGCACCGGGGAGCTGTTTTTT
-,TRBV5-6,-,TRBJ1-1,15,CASSQYTVKYTEAFF,TGTGCCAGCAGCCAGTATACAGTAAAGTACACTGAAGCTTTCTTT
-,TRBV12-3/TRBV12-4,-,TRBJ1-2,11,CASSGQSGYTF,TGTGCCAGCAGTGGACAGAGTGGCTACACCTTC
-,TRBV5-4,-,TRBJ2-5,15,CASSLGRGARETQYF,TGTGCCAGCAGCTTGGGCCGGGGGGCCAGAGAGACCCAGTACTTC
TRBD1,TRBV6-6,-,TRBJ2-2,15,CASSYLDRSTGELFF,TGTGCCAGCAGTTATCTGGACAGGTCCACCGGGGAGCTGTTTTTT
TRBD1,TRBV28,few,TRBJ1-1,13,CASPGQGNTEAFF,TGTGCCAGCCCTGGACAGGGGAACACTGAAGCTTTCTTT
-,TRBV5-6,-,TRBJ2-3,16,CASSLEGTPPVDTQYF,TGTGCCAGCAGCTTGGAGGGGACTCCCCCCGTGGATACGCAGTATTTT
-,TRBV14,-,TRBJ1-3,16,CASSLKRLSSGNTIYF,TGTGCCAGCAGCCTTAAGCGGTTGAGCTCTGGAAACACCATATATTTT
TRBD2,TRBV3-1/TRBV3-2,-,TRBJ2-7,15,CASSQDRDSGGFQYF,TGTGCCAGCAGCCAAGATCGGGATAGCGGGGGATTTCAGTACTTC
TRBD1,TRBV9,-,TRBJ1-3,15,CASSLEGATGNTIYF,TGTGCCAGCAGCCTCGAGGGGGCCACAGGAAACACCATATATTTT
-,TRBV19,-,TRBJ2-7,13,CASSARRGDEQYF,TGTGCCAGTAGTGCCAGGAGGGGTGACGAGCAGTACTTC
TRBD2,TRBV7-6,once,TRBJ2-3,15,CASSLLKRGSDTQYF,TGTGCCAGCAGCTTATTGAAGCGGGGGAGCGATACGCAGTATTTT
-,TRBV5-6,few,TRBJ2-3,15,CASSLGQGGTDTQYF,TGTGCCAGCAGCTTGGGGCAGGGAGGTACAGATACGCAGTATTTT
-,TRBV7-9,few,TRBJ1-2,15,CASSLVNRVDYGYTF,TGTGCCAGCAGCTTAGTTAACCGGGTGGACTATGGCTACACCTTC
TRBD1,TRBV28,-,TRBJ2-2,15,CASSPGDRNTGELFF,TGTGCCAGCAGTCCAGGGGACAGGAACACCGGGGAGCTGTTTTTT
-,TRBV4-1,-,TRBJ1-3,19,CASSDPRWQSTISGNTIYF,TGCGCCAGCAGCGACCCAAGGTGGCAGTCGACAATCTCTGGAAACACCATATATTTT
-,TRBV3-1/TRBV3-2,-,TRBJ1-2,14,CASSQESTSGGYTF,TGTGCCAGCAGCCAAGAGTCGACCTCCGGGGGCTACACCTTC
-,TRBV30,-,TRBJ1-4,12,CASRRDNEKLFF,TGTGCCTCCCGGAGGGATAATGAAAAACTGTTTTTT
TRBD1,TRBV30,-,TRBJ1-2,15,CAWSVRDRGPGGYTF,TGTGCCTGGAGTGTACGGGACAGGGGGCCTGGCGGCTACACCTTC
-,TRBV19,-,TRBJ2-5,13,CASSMGQGGAQYF,TGTGCCAGTAGTATGGGTCAGGGTGGGGCCCAGTACTTC
TRBD1,TRBV5-1,-,TRBJ2-1,16,CASSLAGTGGQNEQFF,TGCGCCAGCAGCTTGGCCGGGACAGGGGGCCAGAATGAGCAGTTCTTC
TRBD1,TRBV27,-,TRBJ2-5,13,CASLGGPGETQYF,TGTGCCAGCCTAGGGGGCCCGGGAGAGACCCAGTACTTC
-,TRBV30,-,TRBJ2-2,13,CAWSAVNTGELFF,TGTGCCTGGAGCGCAGTGAACACCGGGGAGCTGTTTTTT
-,TRBV7-2,-,TRBJ1-6,17,CASSLEAGVGDNSPLHF,TGTGCCAGCAGCCTCGAAGCGGGGGTGGGGGATAATTCACCCCTCCACTTT
TRBD1,TRBV27,-,TRBJ2-7,14,CASSFDRGPYEQYF,TGTGCCAGCAGTTTTGACAGGGGGCCCTACGAGCAGTACTTC
TRBD1,TRBV3-1/TRBV3-2,-,TRBJ1-1,17,CASSQPMTGGKFTEAFF,TGTGCCAGCAGCCAACCTATGACAGGGGGCAAGTTCACTGAAGCTTTCTTT
TRBD1,TRBV27,-,TRBJ1-1,16,CASSTIITGDGTEAFF,TGTGCCAGCAGTACCATCATCACAGGGGACGGCACTGAAGCTTTCTTT
-,TRBV7-9,-,TRBJ1-4,15,CASSLGQDSNEKLFF,TGTGCCAGCAGCTTAGGACAGGATTCTAATGAAAAACTGTTTTTT
TRBD1,TRBV6-6,-,TRBJ1-1,15,CASSYVQGGNTEAFF,TGTGCCAGCAGTTATGTGCAGGGGGGGAACACTGAAGCTTTCTTT
TRBD1,TRBV9,few,TRBJ1-4,19,CASSVGLTGGPNVIEKLFF,TGTGCCAGCAGCGTAGGTTTGACAGGGGGCCCGAATGTGATTGAAAAACTGTTTTTT
TRBD2,TRBV15,-,TRBJ2-7,16,CATSGRLAGGNYEQYF,TGTGCCACCAGCGGCCGACTAGCGGGGGGGAACTACGAGCAGTACTTC